These 25 T cell receptor beta chains originate from one sample sequenced in a study of shared clonotypes between healthy human individuals. The repertoire was sequenced with immunoSEQ multiplex PCR; TCRdb's copy has only in-frame clones and lacks some. The sample records over 1.4 million clones, more than 95% being singletons. The sequenced sample consisted of naive CD4+ T cells sorted from blood. The subset here: CD45RA+ positively selected. The receptor set was obtained from a man under 40 in good health.

In this sample, this clone turned up once. The chain recombines TRBV29-1 with TRBJ2-2, with D perhaps TRBD2 (6 bases). V dropped 1 base and J dropped 4 bases, with 10 bases sitting between them. Per germline, CDR1 SQVTM and CDR2 ANQGSEA. This CDR3 is built from 14 residues. CDR3 sequence reads: CSVEVGSITGELFF. DNA of the CDR3: TGCAGCGTTGAAGTCGGGAGTATCACCGGGGAGCTGTTTTTT.

Of note for this clone: This CDR3 is also generated by other DNA sequences in the sample. The chain employs TRBV5-1 and TRBJ2-2; no firm D call. The CDR3 spans 14 residues. V was trimmed by 0 bases and J by 6 bases, leaving 9 bases between them. The V gene's germline CDR1 is SGHRS and CDR2 YFSETQ. This CDR3 reads CASSLASRSGELFF. DNA of the CDR3: TGCGCCAGCAGCTTGGCCAGTAGATCCGGGGAGCTGTTTTTT.

The chain uses TRBV19 and TRBJ2-1, with D possibly called TRBD1 or TRBD2 (5 bases each). The CDR3 runs to 19 residues. Between the trimmed V and J ends, which lost 7 bases and 0 bases, there was a span of 25 bases. CDR1 and CDR2 (germline): LNHDA, SQIVND (reference sequence). The CDR3 coding sequence is TGTGCCAGTACCATATATGGAATCGGGACGCCTAGCTCCTACAATGAGCAGTTCTTC. This codes for CASTIYGIGTPSSYNEQFF.

The chain links TRBV6-4 to TRBJ1-2; D gene unclear. Germline values: CDR1 MRHNA, CDR2 SNTAGT. CDR3 size: 17 residues. The V end was cut by 7 bases, the J end by 4 bases, with 25 bases between. CDR3 in amino acids: CASNSEGELTPSYGYTF. The CDR3 DNA sequence: TGTGCCAGCAATTCGGAAGGCGAACTAACCCCCTCCTATGGCTACACCTTC.

This chain connects TRBV18 to TRBJ2-3; D perhaps matches TRBD2 (7 bases). The CDR3 length is 17 residues. The V and J ends lost 3 bases and 1 base respectively, with 17 bases between them. Germline V gives CDR1 KGHSH, CDR2 LQKENI. The CDR3 DNA is TGTGCCAGCTCACCCCCCCGGGGGCTAGCGGGCACAGATACGCAGTATTTT. Its translation is CASSPPRGLAGTDTQYF.

The chain employs TRBV5-1 and TRBJ2-5, with 9 bases fitting TRBD1. The germline CDR1 and CDR2 sequences are SGHRS and YFSETQ. Trimming removed 1 base from V and 5 bases from J; junction bases left unmatched: 9. CDR3 length: 16 residues. This CDR3 reads CASSLPSGTGMETQYF. In DNA form, the CDR3 reads TGCGCCAGCAGCTTGCCCTCCGGGACAGGGATGGAGACCCAGTACTTC.

Comments on this clone: The junction shows a germline mismatch at one end, possibly a read error. The chain is built from TRBV7-7 and TRBJ2-5, with TRBD1 identical over 8 bases. CDR3 length: 14 residues. Germline CDR1 and CDR2: SSHAT and FNYEAQ (reference sequence). The CDR3 bases are TGTGCTAGCAGACCCGGACAGGGCTGGGAGACCCAGTACTTC. Its translation is CASRPGQGWETQYF. The full variable domain, in which reference TRBV7-7 and TRBJ2-5 provide the parts outside the CDR3, is GAGVSQSPRYKVTKRGQDVTLRCDPISSHATLYWYQQALGQGPEFLTYFNYEAQPDKSGLPSDRFSAERPEGSISTLTIQRTEQRDSAMYRCASRPGQGWETQYFGPGTRLLVL.

V and J are TRBV9 and TRBJ2-5, with D perhaps matching TRBD1 (6 bases). V was cut by 2 bases and J by 2 bases, with 10 bases left in between. The CDR3 runs 14 residues. Germline V gives CDR1 SGDLS, CDR2 YYNGEE. CDR3 amino acids: CASSVTGSQETQYF. For the CDR3, the DNA is TGTGCCAGCAGCGTCACAGGGTCTCAAGAGACCCAGTACTTC.

The chain combines TRBV9 with TRBJ2-3, with TRBD2 identical over 15 bases. J lost 3 bases, V lost 2 bases, and 10 bases had no gene match. The CDR3 has 19 amino acids. Germline V lookup: CDR1 SGDLS, CDR2 YYNGEE. The CDR3 here is CASSVVPGLAGGRTDTQYF. The CDR3, as DNA: TGTGCCAGCAGCGTTGTACCGGGACTAGCGGGAGGAAGGACAGATACGCAGTATTTT.

CDR3 sequence (DNA): TGTGCCAGCAGCCAACCGCGAAGGAGCAATCAGCCCCAGCATTTT. Translation: CASSQPRRSNQPQHF. The chain joins TRBV14 to TRBJ1-5; D remains ambiguous. The V gene lost 2 bases and the J gene lost 1 base, with 9 bases spanning the gap. There are 15 residues in the CDR3. The germline gives CDR1 SGHDN, CDR2 FVKESK.

V is TRBV10-3 and J is TRBJ1-1; a possible D gene is TRBD1 (5 bases). Trimming pared 5 bases from V and 7 bases from J, leaving 14 bases between. The CDR3 extends over 13 amino acids. CDR1 is ENHRY, CDR2 SYGVKD, per germline. DNA for the CDR3: TGTGCCATCAGTCCGGACATAAGGCTTGAAGCTTTCTTT. Amino acids: CAISPDIRLEAFF.

The chain links TRBV5-1 to TRBJ2-3; possible D gene TRBD1, 6 bases. Germline V gene sequence: CDR1 SGHRS, CDR2 YFSETQ. Trimming stripped 4 bases from V and 4 bases from J, with 13 bases between. This CDR3 spans 14 amino acids. CDR3 sequence reads: CASSRGQSADTQYF. The CDR3 nucleotides are TGCGCCAGCAGCAGAGGACAGAGCGCAGATACGCAGTATTTT.

V is TRBV28 and J is TRBJ2-1; 7 bases match TRBD2. Trimming removed 3 bases from V and 7 bases from J; junction bases left unmatched: 12. This CDR3 comprises 16 residues. CDR1 MDHEN and CDR2 SYDVKM come from the germline V gene. The CDR3 bases are TGTGCCAGCAGTTTTATTACGAAGGTCGGGAGGAATGAGCAGTTCTTC. Its protein is CASSFITKVGRNEQFF.

The chain recombines TRBV11-1 with TRBJ2-1, with 11 bases that match TRBD2. V shed 3 bases, J shed 7 bases, and the junction held 5 bases outside the gene matches. The CDR3 spans 15 residues. Germline assignment: CDR1 SGHAT and CDR2 FQDESV (reference sequence). The CDR3, as DNA: TGTGCCAGCAGCTTCGGCCTAGCGGGAGGAAATGAGCAGTTCTTC. Translating gives CASSFGLAGGNEQFF.

The rearrangement uses TRBV12-2 and TRBJ2-2; the table's D call of TRBD2 was not tested on the DNA. TRBV12-2 is a listed pseudogene. The CDR3 is made up of 17 amino acids. The CDR3 reads CASRLGSGGPFTGELFF. Written as DNA, the CDR3 is TGTGCAAGTCGCTTAGGGTCGGGAGGGCCATTCACCGGGGAGCTGTTTTTT.

This sequence joins TRBV6-1 and TRBJ2-2, with 8 bases lining up with TRBD1. The ends lost 0 bases at V and 5 bases at J; junction bases unmatched: 8. The CDR3 extends over 17 amino acids. Germline V gene sequence: CDR1 MNHNS, CDR2 SASEGT. The CDR3 is CASSEARTGSGTGELFF. The CDR3 DNA reads TGTGCCAGCAGTGAAGCACGGACAGGGTCGGGGACCGGGGAGCTGTTTTTT.

V usage is TRBV4-2 and J usage is TRBJ1-1, with D possibly being TRBD1 (5 bases). The V gene lost 4 bases and the J gene lost 8 bases, with 11 bases spanning the gap. Per germline, CDR1 LGHNA and CDR2 YNFKEQ. The CDR3 covers 12 residues. This CDR3 is CASSRGGDEAFF. CDR3 coding DNA: TGTGCCAGCAGCCGCGGGGGGGACGAAGCTTTCTTT.

About this clone itself: At the DNA level, this CDR3 is encoded by other sequences in the same sample as well. The chain recombines TRBV14 with TRBJ2-1; the match to TRBD2 covers 10 bases. V gave up 1 base and J gave up 3 bases; unmatched junction bases: 0. CDR1 and CDR2 (germline): SGHDN, FVKESK. This CDR3 spans 15 amino acids. CDR3 DNA sequence: TGTGCCAGCAGCCAAGGACTAGCGGGCTACAATGAGCAGTTCTTC. Amino acids: CASSQGLAGYNEQFF.

V gene TRBV6-1 combines with J gene TRBJ2-1; the D gene is possibly TRBD1 (6 bases). The CDR3 has 17 amino acids. Per the germline V gene, CDR1 is MNHNS and CDR2 is SASEGT. With 0 bases removed from V and 7 bases from J, the gap between germline ends came to 19 bases. The DNA for the CDR3 is TGTGCCAGCAGTGAAGCTGGAACAGGGTTGAGGAAGAATGAGCAGTTCTTC. Protein: CASSEAGTGLRKNEQFF.

The gene calls are TRBV19 and TRBJ2-1; D unclear. With 7 bases removed from V and 0 bases from J, the gap between germline ends came to 10 bases. The CDR3 loop spans 14 amino acids. The germline V gene has CDR1 LNHDA and CDR2 SQIVND (reference sequence). For the CDR3, the DNA is TGTGCCAGTATGCGGTCCAGCTCCTACAATGAGCAGTTCTTC. Its translation is CASMRSSSYNEQFF.

The rearrangement joins TRBV9 to TRBJ2-7, with D possibly matching TRBD2 (5 bases). The CDR3 consists of 14 residues. Germline V gene lookup returns CDR1 SGDLS and CDR2 YYNGEE. V was cut by 4 bases and J by 2 bases, with 13 bases left in between. The CDR3, as DNA: TGTGCCAGCAGCACAGATGGAGCGGCCTACGAGCAGTACTTC. Translation gives CASSTDGAAYEQYF.

The chain is built from TRBV29-1 and TRBJ1-5; D unclear. Trimming cost V 4 bases and J 0 bases, with 13 bases left between them. CDR1 and CDR2 from the germline V gene are SQVTM and ANQGSEA. The CDR3 is 15 residues long. CDR3: CSVASGVGSNQPQHF. The CDR3 DNA sequence: TGCAGCGTTGCCTCTGGGGTCGGTAGCAATCAGCCCCAGCATTTT.

The chain joins TRBV13 to TRBJ1-1; 8 nucleotides line up with TRBD1. CDR1 and CDR2 from the germline V gene are PRHDT and FYEKMQ (reference sequence). Trimming at V came to 4 bases and at J to 1 base, leaving 8 bases not matched to a gene. The CDR3 has 16 residues. This CDR3 reads CASSSTGGSGNTEAFF. CDR3 sequence (DNA): TGTGCCAGCAGCTCTACAGGGGGTTCAGGGAACACTGAAGCTTTCTTT.

The genes are TRBV6-5 and TRBJ2-3, with a weak D call TRBD2 (6 bases). The CDR3 is 13 residues long. Deletions cut 5 bases from V and 6 bases from J, with 12 bases between. The V gene's germline CDR1 is MNHEY and CDR2 SVGAGI. The CDR3 DNA reads TGTGCCAGCAGTCCCCGGGGGAGCGATACGCAGTATTTT. This codes for CASSPRGSDTQYF.

The V and J genes are TRBV7-8 and TRBJ1-5, with 7 positions matching TRBD1. Losses at the gene ends were 4 bases for V and 5 bases for J; bases not matched to a gene: 8. Germline CDR1 reads SGHVS; CDR2 reads FQNEAQ. The CDR3 totals 15 residues. In DNA, the CDR3 is TGTGCCAGCAGCTCAACGGGACAGCCCTATCAGCCCCAGCATTTT. Protein: CASSSTGQPYQPQHF.